This TCR beta chain was captured by sequencing in a study of breast tumors, draining lymph nodes, adjacent tissues. This clonotype is deemed medium-sized. Looked up from germline, CDR1 is SGHDN and CDR2 is FVKESK. The CDR3 contains 13 residues. V lost 6 bases to trimming and J lost 9 bases; unmatched junction nucleotides: 2. TCRdb processed the multiplex PCR reads anew with MiXCR; each CDR3 protein has one entry. The table includes 20,000 to 25,000 distinct CDR3 sequences, about 54% detected once. Sequenced input: breast tumor tissue. This TCR derives from a female donor with breast cancer. Some clones in this sample may be carry-over from other donors' samples. The gene calls are TRBV14 and TRBJ1-6, with TRBD1 matching 10 bases. CDR3: CASRGQGFSPLHF. The CDR3 coding sequence is TGTGCCAGCAGGGGACAGGGGTTTTCACCCCTCCACTTT.